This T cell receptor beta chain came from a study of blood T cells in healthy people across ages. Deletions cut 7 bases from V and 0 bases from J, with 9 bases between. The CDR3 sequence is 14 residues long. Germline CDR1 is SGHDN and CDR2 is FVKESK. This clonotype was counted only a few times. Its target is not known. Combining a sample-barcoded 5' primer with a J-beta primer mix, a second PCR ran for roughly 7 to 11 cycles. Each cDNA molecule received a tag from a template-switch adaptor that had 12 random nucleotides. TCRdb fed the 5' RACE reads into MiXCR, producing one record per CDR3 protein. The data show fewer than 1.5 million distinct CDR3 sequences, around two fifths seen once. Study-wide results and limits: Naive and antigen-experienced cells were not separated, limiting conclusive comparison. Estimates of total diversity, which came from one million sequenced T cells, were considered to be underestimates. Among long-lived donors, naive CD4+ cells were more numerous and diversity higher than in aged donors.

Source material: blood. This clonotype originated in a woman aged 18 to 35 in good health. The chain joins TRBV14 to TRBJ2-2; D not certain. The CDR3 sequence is CASTQLANTGELFF. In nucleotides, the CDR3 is TGTGCCAGCACCCAGCTCGCGAACACCGGGGAGCTGTTTTTT. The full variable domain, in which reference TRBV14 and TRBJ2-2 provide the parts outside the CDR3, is EAGVTQFPSHSVIEKGQTVTLRCDPISGHDNLYWYRRVMGKEIKFLLHFVKESKQDESGMPNNRFLAERTGGTYSTLKVQPAELEDSGVYFCASTQLANTGELFFGEGSRLTVL.